This is a list of T cell receptor beta chains from one sample in a study of OX40 agonist ivuxolimab in advanced cancers. The assay was immunoSEQ multiplex PCR, and TCRdb's table has in-frame clones only and misses some. The repertoire includes 68,000 or so clones, 65% to 90% of them detected once, and more than 1.4% sits in the top ten. The input for sequencing was CD4+ or CD8+ T cells sorted from blood, taken in a trial of the OX40 agonist ivuxolimab. These receptor sequences come from an adult with an advanced solid tumor such as melanoma, head and neck, liver or kidney cancer. CDR3s leave out the opening cysteine and the closing phenylalanine or tryptophan. Fields, in order: V gene, J gene, CDR3 protein.

TRBV5-1,TRBJ1-2,ASSLIAVPSGSFGYT
TRBV25-1,TRBJ1-1,ASSDGGGKAF
TRBV5-1,TRBJ2-3,ASSFSGRAASTDTQY
TRBV18,TRBJ1-5,ASSAGTGSNQPQH
TRBV18,TRBJ1-1,ASSPGSRAFHTEAF
TRBV19,TRBJ2-2,ASSPQGRTGGTGELF
TRBV6-4,TRBJ2-3,ASSEGGTYLDTQY
TRBV19,TRBJ2-1,ASSRGDEQF
TRBV4-1,TRBJ1-1,ASSQEWGRGTEAF
TRBV5-1,TRBJ2-1,ASSLVGTSGGFGQF
TRBV9,TRBJ2-5,ASSGGYETQY
TRBV28,TRBJ2-7,ASSLARAGGSYEQY
TRBV6-6,TRBJ2-5,ASRNWRGQETQY
TRBV30,TRBJ1-4,AWTPGGASNEKLF
TRBV5-4,TRBJ2-7,ASSLNPQGGYEQY
TRBV7-9,TRBJ1-1,ASSLAMAGVGAF
TRBV7-2,TRBJ2-6,ASSSGGSGANVLT
TRBV30,TRBJ1-6,AWSRDITPSSPLH
TRBV4-2,TRBJ2-5,ASSQDRLAGGQETQY
TRBV19,TRBJ1-1,ASSMRVEAF
TRBV5-1,TRBJ1-1,ASSFQTGGTEAF
TRBV2,TRBJ2-6,ASNRRSSGANVLT
TRBV27,TRBJ1-5,ASRNSGHSNQPQH
TRBV30,TRBJ2-7,AWLNRDRGTYEQY
TRBV7-8,TRBJ2-7,ASSPPARGSSYEQY
TRBV6-1,TRBJ1-2,ASRRTGTGYT
TRBV11-2,TRBJ2-7,ASSGRDRGLYEQY
TRBV11-2,TRBJ1-1,ASSSATGRTEAF
TRBV19,TRBJ1-2,ASRESYGYT
TRBV29-1,TRBJ2-7,SARIWDSSYEQY
TRBV7-6,TRBJ2-1,ASSLAGNTLYNEQF
TRBV7-8,TRBJ1-1,ASSSREGDTEAF
TRBV2,TRBJ1-2,ASSPLLANYGYT
TRBV7-2,TRBJ1-1,ASSKGRNTEAF
TRBV4-1,TRBJ1-5,ASSQDAIPNQPQH
TRBV29-1,TRBJ1-2,SVHLTSGPTNYGYT
TRBV27,TRBJ1-2,ASSQAPGGKSYGYT
TRBV29-1,TRBJ2-5,SVNRGQETQY
TRBV10-3,TRBJ1-1,AISPRSGTENTEAF
TRBV19,TRBJ2-7,ASSISPVYEQY
TRBV11-2,TRBJ1-2,ASSLAATDYGYT
TRBV21-1,TRBJ2-7,ASSKGASDRGMSYEQY
TRBV4-2,TRBJ1-5,ASSQEGGNQPQH
TRBV11-1,TRBJ2-5,ASSLARPGEQY
TRBV5-1,TRBJ2-2,ASSKTGTGLGTGELF
TRBV10-2,TRBJ2-3,ASQDQADTQY
TRBV7-9,TRBJ1-1,ASSLREGTEAF
TRBV28,TRBJ1-1,ASSSGTVITEAF
TRBV5-4,TRBJ2-2,ASSPVLGTGELF
TRBV28,TRBJ1-2,ASSLTGGYGYT